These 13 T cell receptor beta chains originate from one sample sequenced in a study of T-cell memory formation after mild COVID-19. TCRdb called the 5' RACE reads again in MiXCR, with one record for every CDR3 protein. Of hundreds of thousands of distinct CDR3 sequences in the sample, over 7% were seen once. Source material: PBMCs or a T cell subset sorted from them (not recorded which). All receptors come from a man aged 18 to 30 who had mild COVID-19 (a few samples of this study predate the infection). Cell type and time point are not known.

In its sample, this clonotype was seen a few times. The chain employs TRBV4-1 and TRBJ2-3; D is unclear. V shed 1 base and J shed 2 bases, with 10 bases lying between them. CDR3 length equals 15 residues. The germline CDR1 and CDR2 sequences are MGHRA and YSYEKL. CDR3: CASSQVGVFTDTQYF. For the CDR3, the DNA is TGCGCCAGCAGCCAAGTTGGGGTCTTCACAGATACGCAGTATTTT.

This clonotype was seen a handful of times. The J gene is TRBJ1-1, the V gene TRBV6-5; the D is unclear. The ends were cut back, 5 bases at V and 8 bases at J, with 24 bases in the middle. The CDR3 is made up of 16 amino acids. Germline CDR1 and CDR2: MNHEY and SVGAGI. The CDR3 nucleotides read TGTGCCAGCAGTCTCAGGTCCAATCTGGGCCGGAGGGAAGCTTTCTTT. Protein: CASSLRSNLGRREAFF.

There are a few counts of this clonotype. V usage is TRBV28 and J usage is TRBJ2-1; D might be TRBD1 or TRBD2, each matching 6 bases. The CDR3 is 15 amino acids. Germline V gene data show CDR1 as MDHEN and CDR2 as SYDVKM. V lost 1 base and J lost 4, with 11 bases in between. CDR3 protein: CASSLYGGRYNEQFF. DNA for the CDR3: TGTGCCAGCAGTTTATACGGGGGCCGATACAATGAGCAGTTCTTC.

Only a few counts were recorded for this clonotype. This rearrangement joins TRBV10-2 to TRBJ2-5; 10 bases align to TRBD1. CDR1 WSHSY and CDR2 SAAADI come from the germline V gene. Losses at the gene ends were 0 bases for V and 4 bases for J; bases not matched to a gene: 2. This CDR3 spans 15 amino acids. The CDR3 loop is CASSESDRGPETQYF. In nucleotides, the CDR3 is TGCGCCAGCAGTGAGTCCGACAGGGGGCCAGAGACCCAGTACTTC.

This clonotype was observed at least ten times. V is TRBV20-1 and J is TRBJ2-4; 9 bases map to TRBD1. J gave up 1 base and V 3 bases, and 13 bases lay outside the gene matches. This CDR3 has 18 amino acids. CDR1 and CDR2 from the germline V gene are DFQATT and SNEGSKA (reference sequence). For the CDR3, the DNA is TGCAGTGCTAGCCCCCCGGGACAGGGTTTCTCTGCCAAAAACATTCAGTACTTC. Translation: CSASPPGQGFSAKNIQYF.

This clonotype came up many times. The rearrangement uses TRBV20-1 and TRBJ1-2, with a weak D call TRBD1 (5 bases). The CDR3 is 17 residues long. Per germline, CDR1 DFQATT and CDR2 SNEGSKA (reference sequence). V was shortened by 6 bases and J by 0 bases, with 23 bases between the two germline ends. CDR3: CSATTFSGQLTNYGYTF. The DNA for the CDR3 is TGCAGTGCGACCACCTTTAGCGGACAACTTACTAACTATGGCTACACCTTC.

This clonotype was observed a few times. The CDR3 here is CSAYRVLDYGYTF. The CDR3 nucleotides are TGCAGTGCTTACAGGGTACTGGACTATGGCTACACCTTC. This chain links TRBV20-1 with TRBJ1-2; the D gene is possibly TRBD1 (6 bases). The CDR3 extends over 13 amino acids. Trimming shortened V by 5 bases and J by 3 bases, and 13 bases separated the two germline ends. Germline lookup yields CDR1 DFQATT and CDR2 SNEGSKA (reference sequence).

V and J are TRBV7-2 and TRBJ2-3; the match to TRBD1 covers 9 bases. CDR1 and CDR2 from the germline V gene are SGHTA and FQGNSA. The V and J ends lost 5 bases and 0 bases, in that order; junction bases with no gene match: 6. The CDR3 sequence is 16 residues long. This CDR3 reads CASSVGQGISTDTQYF. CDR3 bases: TGTGCCAGCAGCGTGGGACAGGGTATAAGCACAGATACGCAGTATTTT.

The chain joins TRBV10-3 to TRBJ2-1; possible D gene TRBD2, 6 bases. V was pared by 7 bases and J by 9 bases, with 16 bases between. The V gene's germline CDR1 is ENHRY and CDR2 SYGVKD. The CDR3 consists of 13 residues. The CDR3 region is CAITEGRRFEQFF. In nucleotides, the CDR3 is TGTGCCATCACGGAGGGTCGCCGGTTTGAGCAGTTCTTC.

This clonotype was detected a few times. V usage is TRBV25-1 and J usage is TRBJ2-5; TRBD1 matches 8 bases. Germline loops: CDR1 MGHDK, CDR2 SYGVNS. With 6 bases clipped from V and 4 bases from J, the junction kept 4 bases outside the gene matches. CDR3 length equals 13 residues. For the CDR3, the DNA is TGTGCCAGCAGCATAACAGGGGGAGAGACCCAGTACTTC. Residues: CASSITGGETQYF. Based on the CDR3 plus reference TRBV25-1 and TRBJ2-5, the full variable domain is EADIYQTPRYLVIGTGKKITLECSQTMGHDKMYWYQQDPGMELHLIHYSYGVNSTEKGDLSSESTVSRIRTEHFPLTLESARPSHTSQYLCASSITGGETQYFGPGTRLLVL.

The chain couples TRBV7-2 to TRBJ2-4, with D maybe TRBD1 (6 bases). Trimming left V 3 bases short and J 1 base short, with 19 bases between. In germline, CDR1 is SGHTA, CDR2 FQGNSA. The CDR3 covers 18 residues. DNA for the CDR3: TGTGCCAGCAGCTTGGGCAGGGGCCATGCCACGGCCAAAAACATTCAGTACTTC. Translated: CASSLGRGHATAKNIQYF.

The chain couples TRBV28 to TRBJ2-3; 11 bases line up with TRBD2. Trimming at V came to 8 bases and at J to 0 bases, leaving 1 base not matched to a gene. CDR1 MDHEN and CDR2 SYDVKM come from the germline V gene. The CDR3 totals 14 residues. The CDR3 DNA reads TGTGCCAGCCTAGCGGGGGGTAGCACAGATACGCAGTATTTT. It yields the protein CASLAGGSTDTQYF.

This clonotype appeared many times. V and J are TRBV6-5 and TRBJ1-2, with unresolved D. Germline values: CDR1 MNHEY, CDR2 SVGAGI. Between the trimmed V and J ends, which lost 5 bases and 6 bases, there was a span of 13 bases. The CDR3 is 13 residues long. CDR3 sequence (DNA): TGTGCCAGCAGTCAAATCAAGGGCGATGGCTACACCTTC. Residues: CASSQIKGDGYTF.